Listed here are 3 T cell receptor beta chains from one sample, sequenced in a study of T cell changes during pregnancy in multiple sclerosis. The data were produced by immunoSEQ multiplex PCR, yet TCRdb's version contains in-frame clones alone and is incomplete. This sample has approximately 30,000 clones, with 88% found just once. Here the sequenced sample was CD8+ T cells from peripheral blood mononuclear cells, taken in the second trimester of pregnancy. These receptors all come from a female donor with multiple sclerosis, enrolled in a pregnancy study.

This rearrangement joins TRBV7-6 to TRBJ1-1; maybe TRBD1 (5 bases). The CDR3 length is 12 residues. Looked up from germline, CDR1 is SGHVS and CDR2 is FNYEAQ. V lost 5 bases and J 11 bases, leaving 15 bases between the germline ends. CDR3 region: CASSERRGEAFF. The CDR3, as DNA: TGTGCCAGCAGCGAGAGACGGGGGGAGGCTTTCTTT.

This chain links TRBV5-5 with TRBJ1-1, with D possibly TRBD1 on 6 matching bases. The CDR3 runs to 15 residues. Germline loops: CDR1 SGHKS, CDR2 YYEKEE (reference sequence). V dropped 3 bases and J dropped 4 bases, with 16 bases sitting between them. Here the CDR3 reads CASSSWGLGATEAFF. The CDR3 DNA reads TGTGCCAGCAGCTCGTGGGGGCTGGGGGCCACTGAAGCTTTCTTT.

This clone occurred once. This rearrangement joins TRBV27 to TRBJ1-6; D not certain. The CDR3 consists of 20 residues. CDR1 is MNHEY and CDR2 is SMNVEV in the germline V gene (reference sequence). Trimming removed 3 bases at V and 2 bases at J, with 23 bases between. This CDR3 is CASSFLRPGGGGAYNSPLHF. The DNA of the CDR3 is TGTGCCAGCAGTTTCCTCCGGCCGGGAGGTGGAGGAGCCTATAATTCACCCCTCCACTTT.